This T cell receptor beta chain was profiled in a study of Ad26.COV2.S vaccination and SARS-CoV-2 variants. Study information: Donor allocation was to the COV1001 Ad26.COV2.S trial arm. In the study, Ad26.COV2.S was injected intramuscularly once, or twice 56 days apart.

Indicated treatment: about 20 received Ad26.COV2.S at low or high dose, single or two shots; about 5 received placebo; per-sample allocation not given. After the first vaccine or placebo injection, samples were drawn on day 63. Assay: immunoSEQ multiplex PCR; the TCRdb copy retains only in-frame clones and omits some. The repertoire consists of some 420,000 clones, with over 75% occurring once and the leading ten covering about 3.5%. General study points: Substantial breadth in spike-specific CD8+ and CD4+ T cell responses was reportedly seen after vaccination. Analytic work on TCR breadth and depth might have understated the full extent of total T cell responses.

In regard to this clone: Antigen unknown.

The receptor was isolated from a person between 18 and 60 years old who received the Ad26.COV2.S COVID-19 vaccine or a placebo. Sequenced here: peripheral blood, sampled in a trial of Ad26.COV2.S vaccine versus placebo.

The CDR3 spells CASSQDSGPHRADTQYF. The CDR3 DNA follows: TGCGCCAGCAGCCAAGATTCCGGGCCCCACCGTGCAGATACGCAGTATTTT. The chain recombines TRBV4-3 with TRBJ2-3; the D is unclear. CDR1 and CDR2 (germline): LGHNA, YSLEER. Trimming took 0 bases from V and 4 from J, leaving 17 bases between them. CDR3 length equals 17 residues.